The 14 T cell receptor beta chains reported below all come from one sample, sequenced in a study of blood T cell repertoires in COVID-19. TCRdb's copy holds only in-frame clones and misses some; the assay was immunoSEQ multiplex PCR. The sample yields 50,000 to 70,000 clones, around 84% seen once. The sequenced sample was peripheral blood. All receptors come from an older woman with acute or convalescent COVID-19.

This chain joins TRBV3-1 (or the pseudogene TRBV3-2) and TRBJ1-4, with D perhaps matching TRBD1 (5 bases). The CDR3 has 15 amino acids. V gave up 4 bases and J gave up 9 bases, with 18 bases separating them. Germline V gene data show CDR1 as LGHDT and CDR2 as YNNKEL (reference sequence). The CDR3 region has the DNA TGTGCCAGCAGCCCGGATACGCAGGGAGGTCAAAAACTGTTTTTT. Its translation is CASSPDTQGGQKLFF.

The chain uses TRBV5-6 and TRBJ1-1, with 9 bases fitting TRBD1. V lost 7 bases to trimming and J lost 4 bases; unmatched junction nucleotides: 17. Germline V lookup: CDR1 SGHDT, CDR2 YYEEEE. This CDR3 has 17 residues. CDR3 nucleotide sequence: TGTGCCAGCCAGCCGGGACAGGGAGTTCCGCGGGTCACTGAAGCTTTCTTT. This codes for CASQPGQGVPRVTEAFF.

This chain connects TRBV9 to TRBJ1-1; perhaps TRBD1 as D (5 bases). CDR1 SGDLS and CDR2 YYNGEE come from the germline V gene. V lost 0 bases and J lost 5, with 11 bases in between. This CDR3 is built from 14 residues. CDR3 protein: CASSVGRGETEAFF. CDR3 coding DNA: TGTGCCAGCAGCGTAGGAAGGGGTGAAACTGAAGCTTTCTTT.

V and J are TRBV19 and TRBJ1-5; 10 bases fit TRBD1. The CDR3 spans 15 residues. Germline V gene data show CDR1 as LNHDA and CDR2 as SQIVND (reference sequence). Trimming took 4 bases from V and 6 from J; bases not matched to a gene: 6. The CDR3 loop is CASSSMDRGIQPQHF. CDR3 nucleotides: TGTGCCAGTAGTAGTATGGACAGGGGGATTCAGCCCCAGCATTTT.

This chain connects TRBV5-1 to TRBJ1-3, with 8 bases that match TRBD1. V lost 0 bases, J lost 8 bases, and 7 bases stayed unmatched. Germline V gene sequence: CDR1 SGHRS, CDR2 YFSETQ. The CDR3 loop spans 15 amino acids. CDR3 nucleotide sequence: TGCGCCAGCAGCTTGGGACAGGGGTCTGGGGACACCATATATTTT. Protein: CASSLGQGSGDTIYF. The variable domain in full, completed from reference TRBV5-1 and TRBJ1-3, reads KAGVTQTPRYLIKTRGQQVTLSCSPISGHRSVSWYQQTPGQGLQFLFEYFSETQRNKGNFPGRFSGRQFSNSRSEMNVSTLELGDSALYLCASSLGQGSGDTIYFGEGSWLTVV.

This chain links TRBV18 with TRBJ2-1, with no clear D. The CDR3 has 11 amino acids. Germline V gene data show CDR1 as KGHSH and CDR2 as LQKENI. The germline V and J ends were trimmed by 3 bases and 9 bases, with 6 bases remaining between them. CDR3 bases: TGTGCCAGCTCACCCGGTGCTGAGCAGTTCTTC. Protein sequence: CASSPGAEQFF.

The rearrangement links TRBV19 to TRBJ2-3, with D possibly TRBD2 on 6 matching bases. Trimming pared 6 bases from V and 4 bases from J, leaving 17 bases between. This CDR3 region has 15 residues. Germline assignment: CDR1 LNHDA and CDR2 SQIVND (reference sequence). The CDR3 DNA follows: TGTGCCAGTAGCATGGGAGGCACCTTCCCAGATACGCAGTATTTT. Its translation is CASSMGGTFPDTQYF.

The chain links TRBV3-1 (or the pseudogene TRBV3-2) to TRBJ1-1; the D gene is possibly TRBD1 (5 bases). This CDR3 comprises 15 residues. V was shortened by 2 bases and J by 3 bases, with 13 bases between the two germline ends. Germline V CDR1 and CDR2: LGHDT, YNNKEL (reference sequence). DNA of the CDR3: TGTGCCAGCAGCCAACCCGGGACTACCGACACTGAAGCTTTCTTT. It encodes CASSQPGTTDTEAFF.

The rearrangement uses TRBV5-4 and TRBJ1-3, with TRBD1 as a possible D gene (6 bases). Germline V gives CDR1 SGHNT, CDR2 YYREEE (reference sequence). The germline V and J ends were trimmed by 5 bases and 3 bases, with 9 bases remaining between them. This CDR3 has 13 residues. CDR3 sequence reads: CASSLTGGNTIYF. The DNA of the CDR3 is TGTGCCAGCAGTTTGACAGGTGGAAACACCATATATTTT.

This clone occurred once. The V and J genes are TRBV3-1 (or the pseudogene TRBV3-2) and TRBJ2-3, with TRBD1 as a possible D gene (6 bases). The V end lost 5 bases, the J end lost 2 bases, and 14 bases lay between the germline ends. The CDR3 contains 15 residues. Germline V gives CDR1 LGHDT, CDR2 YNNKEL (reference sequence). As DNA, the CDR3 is TGTGCCAGCAGCGGGGGCCCCGCTGCCACAGATACGCAGTATTTT. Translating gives CASSGGPAATDTQYF.

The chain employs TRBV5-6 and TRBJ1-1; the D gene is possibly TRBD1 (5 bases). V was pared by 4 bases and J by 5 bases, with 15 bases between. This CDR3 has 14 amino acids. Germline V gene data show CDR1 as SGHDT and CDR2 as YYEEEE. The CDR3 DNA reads TGTGCCAGCAGCCGCTCGAGGGGAGGAACTGAAGCTTTCTTT. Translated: CASSRSRGGTEAFF.

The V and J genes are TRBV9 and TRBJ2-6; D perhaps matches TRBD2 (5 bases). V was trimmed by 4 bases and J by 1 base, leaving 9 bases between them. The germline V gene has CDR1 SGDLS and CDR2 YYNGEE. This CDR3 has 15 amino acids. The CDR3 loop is CASSTRGSGANVLTF. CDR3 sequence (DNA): TGTGCCAGCAGCACCCGCGGGTCTGGGGCCAACGTCCTGACTTTC.

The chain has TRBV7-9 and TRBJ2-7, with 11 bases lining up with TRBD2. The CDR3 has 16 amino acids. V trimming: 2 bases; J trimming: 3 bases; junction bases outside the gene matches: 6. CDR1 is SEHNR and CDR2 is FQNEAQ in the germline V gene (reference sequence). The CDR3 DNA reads TGTGCCAGCAGCTTATCTAGCGGGGGGCACAACTACGAGCAGTACTTC. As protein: CASSLSSGGHNYEQYF.

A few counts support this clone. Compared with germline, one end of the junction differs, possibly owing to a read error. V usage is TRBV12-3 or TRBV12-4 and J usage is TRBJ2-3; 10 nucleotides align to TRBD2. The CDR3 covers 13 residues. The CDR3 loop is CASSFGLAGATDF. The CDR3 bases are TGTGCCAGCAGTTTTGGGCTAGCGGGGGCTACGGATTTT.